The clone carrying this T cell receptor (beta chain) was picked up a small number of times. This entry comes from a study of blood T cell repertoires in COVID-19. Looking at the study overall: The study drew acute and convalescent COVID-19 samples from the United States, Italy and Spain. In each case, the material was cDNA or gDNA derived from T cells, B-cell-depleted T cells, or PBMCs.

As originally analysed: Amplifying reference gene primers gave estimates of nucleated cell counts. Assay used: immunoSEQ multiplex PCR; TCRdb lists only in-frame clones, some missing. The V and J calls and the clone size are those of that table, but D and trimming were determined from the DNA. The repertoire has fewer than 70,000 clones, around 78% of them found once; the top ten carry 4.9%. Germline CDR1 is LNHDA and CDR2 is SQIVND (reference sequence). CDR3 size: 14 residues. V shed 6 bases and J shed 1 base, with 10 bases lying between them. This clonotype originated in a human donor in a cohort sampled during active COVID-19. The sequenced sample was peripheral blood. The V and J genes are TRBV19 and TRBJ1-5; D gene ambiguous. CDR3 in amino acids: CASRGRLSNQPQHF. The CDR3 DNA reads TGTGCCAGTAGGGGCAGATTGAGCAATCAGCCCCAGCATTTT.